The clone carrying this TCR beta chain occurred once. Its antigen is not known. Scientists ran DNA taken from cultured CD4+ T cells through the Oncomine TCR Beta short-read assay for sequencing. Each CDR3 protein gets one entry after TCRdb re-called the PCR reads with MiXCR. Among around 19,000 distinct CDR3 sequences listed, over 50% were seen once. The treatment: roughly ten-day PBMC culture with coronavirus spike peptide pools or control peptides (ViraFEST assay). The data were taken from a study of vaccination and CD4 T cells after COVID-19. The CDR3 sequence is 13 residues long. The V gene end was trimmed by 7 bases and the J gene end by 5 bases; junction bases not matched to a gene: 7. Looked up from germline, CDR1 is MNHEY and CDR2 is SMNVEV (reference sequence).

Sequences were obtained from CD4+ T cells from blood, cultured in vitro. The receptor was derived from a human donor who had recovered from COVID-19. This rearrangement joins TRBV27 to TRBJ2-7; TRBD1 matches at 8 bases. CDR3 residues: CASKDRVVDEQYF. The CDR3 region has the DNA TGTGCCAGCAAGGACAGGGTAGTCGACGAGCAGTACTTC.